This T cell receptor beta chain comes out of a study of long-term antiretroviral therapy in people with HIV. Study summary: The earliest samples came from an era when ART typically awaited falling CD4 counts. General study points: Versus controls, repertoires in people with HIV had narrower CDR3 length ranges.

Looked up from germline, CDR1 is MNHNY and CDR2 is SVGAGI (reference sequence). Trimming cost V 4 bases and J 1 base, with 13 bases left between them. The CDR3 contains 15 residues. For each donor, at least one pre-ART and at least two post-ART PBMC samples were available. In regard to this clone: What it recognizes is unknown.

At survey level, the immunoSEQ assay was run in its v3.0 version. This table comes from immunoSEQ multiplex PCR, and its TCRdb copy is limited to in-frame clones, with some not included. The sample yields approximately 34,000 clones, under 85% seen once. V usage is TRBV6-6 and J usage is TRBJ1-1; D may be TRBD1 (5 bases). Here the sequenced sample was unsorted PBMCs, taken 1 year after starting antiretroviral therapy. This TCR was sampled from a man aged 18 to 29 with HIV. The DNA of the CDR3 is TGTGCCAGCAGTTGGCCGGGGACCGCGAACACTGAAGCTTTCTTT. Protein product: CASSWPGTANTEAFF.